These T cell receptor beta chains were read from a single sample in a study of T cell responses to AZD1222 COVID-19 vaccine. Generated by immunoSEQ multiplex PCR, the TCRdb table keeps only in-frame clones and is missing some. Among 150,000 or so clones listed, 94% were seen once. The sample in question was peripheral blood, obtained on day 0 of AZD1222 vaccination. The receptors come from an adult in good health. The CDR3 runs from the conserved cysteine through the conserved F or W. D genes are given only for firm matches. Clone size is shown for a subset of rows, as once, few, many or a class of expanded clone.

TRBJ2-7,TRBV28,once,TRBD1,CASCSLKIPPTGVGEQYF,TGTGCCAGCTGTTCTCTGAAAATCCCCCCGACAGGGGTGGGCGAGCAGTACTTC
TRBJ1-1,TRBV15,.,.,CATSRVTLGSKGRDTEAFF,TGTGCCACCAGCAGAGTAACCTTGGGGTCTAAGGGCCGGGACACTGAAGCTTTCTTT
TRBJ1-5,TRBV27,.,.,CASSLSWGRNQPQHF,TGTGCCAGCAGTTTATCTTGGGGGAGAAATCAGCCCCAGCATTTT
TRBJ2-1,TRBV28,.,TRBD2,CASSPAGGLWGEQFF,TGTGCCAGCAGTCCCGCGGGAGGTCTCTGGGGTGAGCAGTTCTTC
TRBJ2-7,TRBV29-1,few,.,CSVEARGYEQYF,TGCAGCGTTGAAGCCAGGGGCTACGAGCAGTACTTC
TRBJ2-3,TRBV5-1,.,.,CASSLEGARGDTQYF,TGCGCCAGCAGCTTGGAGGGGGCGCGGGGAGATACGCAGTATTTT
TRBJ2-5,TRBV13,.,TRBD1,CASSLGTGGFGQYF,TGTGCCAGCAGCTTAGGGACAGGGGGCTTTGGCCAGTACTTC
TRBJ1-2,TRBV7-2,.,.,CASSLQGGAANYGYTF,TGTGCCAGCAGCCTCCAAGGTGGGGCGGCTAACTATGGCTACACCTTC
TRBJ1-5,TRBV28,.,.,CASSLQGGDQPQHF,TGTGCCAGCAGTTTGCAGGGAGGCGATCAGCCCCAGCATTTT
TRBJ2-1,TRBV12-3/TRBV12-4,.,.,CASSPGEWRFF,TGTGCCAGCAGTCCCGGGGAGTGGAGGTTCTTC
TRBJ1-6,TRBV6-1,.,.,CASSGTSAGRNYNSPLHF,TGTGCCAGCAGTGGAACCTCGGCAGGTCGCAACTATAATTCACCCCTCCACTTT
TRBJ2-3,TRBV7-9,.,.,CASSTVGQDTQYF,TGTGCCAGCAGCACCGTGGGCCAAGATACGCAGTATTTT
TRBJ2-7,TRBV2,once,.,CASSEIQGEQYF,TGTGCCAGCAGTGAGATCCAAGGGGAGCAGTACTTC
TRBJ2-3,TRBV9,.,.,CASSEHLTPDTQYF,TGTGCCAGCAGCGAACACCTAACCCCAGATACGCAGTATTTT
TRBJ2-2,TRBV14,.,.,CASSQVEVEVNTGELFF,TGTGCCAGCAGCCAGGTAGAGGTCGAGGTGAACACCGGGGAGCTGTTTTTT
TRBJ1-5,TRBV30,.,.,CAWSVSNFNQPQHF,TGTGCCTGGAGTGTTAGCAATTTCAATCAGCCCCAGCATTTT
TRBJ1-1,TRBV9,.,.,CASSVDKGYLNTEAFF,TGTGCCAGCAGCGTAGATAAGGGCTACTTGAACACTGAAGCTTTCTTT
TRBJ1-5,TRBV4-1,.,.,CASSQDTGFTNQPQHF,TGCGCCAGCAGCCAAGATACGGGCTTCACAAATCAGCCCCAGCATTTT
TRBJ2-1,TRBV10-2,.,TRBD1,CAILRDRTGNEQFF,TGCGCCATCCTCCGGGACAGGACCGGCAATGAGCAGTTCTTC
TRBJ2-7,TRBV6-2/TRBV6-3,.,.,CASSQAAGSYEQYF,TGTGCCAGCAGTCAGGCCGCCGGGAGCTACGAGCAGTACTTC
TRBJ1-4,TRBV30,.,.,CAWSVPGRREKLFF,TGTGCCTGGAGTGTCCCAGGGAGGCGGGAAAAACTGTTTTTT
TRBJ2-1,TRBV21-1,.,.,CASSPFRAGGQGNEQFF,TGTGCCAGCAGCCCCTTCCGAGCGGGAGGCCAAGGGAATGAGCAGTTCTTC
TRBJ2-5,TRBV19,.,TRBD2,CASSELAGETQYF,TGTGCCAGTAGTGAACTAGCGGGCGAGACCCAGTACTTC
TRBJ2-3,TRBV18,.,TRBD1,CASSPTGSTDTQYF,TGTGCCAGCTCGCCGACAGGGAGCACAGATACGCAGTATTTT
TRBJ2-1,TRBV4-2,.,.,CASSRAPGGRDGEQFF,TGTGCCAGCAGCCGAGCCCCCGGGGGAAGAGACGGTGAGCAGTTCTTC
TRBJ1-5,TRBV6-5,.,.,CASSQPGDQPQHF,TGTGCCAGCAGTCAACCAGGGGATCAGCCCCAGCATTTT
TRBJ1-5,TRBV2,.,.,CASSEQRGDQPQHF,TGTGCCAGCAGTGAACAGCGTGGTGATCAGCCCCAGCATTTT
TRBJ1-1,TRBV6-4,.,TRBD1,CASSDSDRGTEAFF,TGTGCCAGCAGTGACTCGGACAGGGGAACTGAAGCTTTCTTT
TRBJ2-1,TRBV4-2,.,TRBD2,CASSQDPSGSPYNEQFF,TGTGCCAGCAGCCAAGATCCTAGCGGGTCTCCCTACAATGAGCAGTTCTTC
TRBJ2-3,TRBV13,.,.,CASSYVGHQDWSDTQYF,TGTGCCAGCAGCTACGTGGGACACCAAGATTGGTCAGATACGCAGTATTTT
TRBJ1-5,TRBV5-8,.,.,CASSFGNQPQHF,TGTGCCAGCAGCTTTGGTAATCAGCCCCAGCATTTT
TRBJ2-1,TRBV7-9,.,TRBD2,CASSFGLDGREAEFF,TGTGCCAGCAGCTTCGGTTTAGATGGGCGGGAGGCCGAGTTCTTC
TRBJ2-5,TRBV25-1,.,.,CASLGEKTQYF,TGTGCCAGCCTGGGGGAGAAGACCCAGTACTTC
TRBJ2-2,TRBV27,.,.,CASSPQAFLRAGELFF,TGTGCCAGCAGTCCTCAGGCCTTTCTCAGGGCCGGGGAGCTGTTTTTT
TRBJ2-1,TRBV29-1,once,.,CSVEASSYNEQFF,TGCAGCGTTGAAGCGAGCTCCTACAATGAGCAGTTCTTC
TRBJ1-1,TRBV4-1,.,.,CASSQERFTNTEAFF,TGCGCCAGCAGCCAAGAAAGGTTTACGAACACTGAAGCTTTCTTT
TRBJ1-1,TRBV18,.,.,CASSPFGGWNTEAFF,TGTGCCAGCTCACCGTTCGGGGGCTGGAACACTGAAGCTTTCTTT